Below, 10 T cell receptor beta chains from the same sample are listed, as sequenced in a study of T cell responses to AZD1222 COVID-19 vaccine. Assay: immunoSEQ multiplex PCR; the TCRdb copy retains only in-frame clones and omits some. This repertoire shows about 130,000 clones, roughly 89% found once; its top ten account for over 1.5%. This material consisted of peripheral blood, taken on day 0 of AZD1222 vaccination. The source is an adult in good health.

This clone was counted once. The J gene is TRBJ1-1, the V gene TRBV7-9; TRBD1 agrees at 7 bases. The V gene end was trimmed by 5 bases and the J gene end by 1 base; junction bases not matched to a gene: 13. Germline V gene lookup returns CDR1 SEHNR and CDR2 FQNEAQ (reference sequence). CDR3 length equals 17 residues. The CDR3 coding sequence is TGTGCCAGCAGCCTAATGGCAGGGGGTCGCCCGAACACTGAAGCTTTCTTT. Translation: CASSLMAGGRPNTEAFF.

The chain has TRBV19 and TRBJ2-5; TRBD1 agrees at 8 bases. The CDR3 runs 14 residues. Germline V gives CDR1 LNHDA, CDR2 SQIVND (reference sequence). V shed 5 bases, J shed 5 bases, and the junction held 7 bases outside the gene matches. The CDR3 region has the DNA TGTGCCAGTAGTGTCCCAGGGGGCAGGGAGACCCAGTACTTC. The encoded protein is CASSVPGGRETQYF.

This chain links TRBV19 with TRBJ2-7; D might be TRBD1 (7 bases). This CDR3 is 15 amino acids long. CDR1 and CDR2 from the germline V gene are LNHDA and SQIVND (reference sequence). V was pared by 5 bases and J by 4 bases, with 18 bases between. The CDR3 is CASSRGTVGLYEQYF. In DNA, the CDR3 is TGTGCCAGTAGTCGGGGGACAGTGGGGCTTTACGAGCAGTACTTC.

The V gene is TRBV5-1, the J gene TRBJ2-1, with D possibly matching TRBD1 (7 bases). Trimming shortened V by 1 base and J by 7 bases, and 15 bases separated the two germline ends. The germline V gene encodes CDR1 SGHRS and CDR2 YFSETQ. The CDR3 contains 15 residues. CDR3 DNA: TGCGCCAGCAGCTTGCAGCCAGGGGGGACGAATGAGCAGTTCTTC. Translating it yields CASSLQPGGTNEQFF. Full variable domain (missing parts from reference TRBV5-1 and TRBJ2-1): KAGVTQTPRYLIKTRGQQVTLSCSPISGHRSVSWYQQTPGQGLQFLFEYFSETQRNKGNFPGRFSGRQFSNSRSEMNVSTLELGDSALYLCASSLQPGGTNEQFFGPGTRLTVL.

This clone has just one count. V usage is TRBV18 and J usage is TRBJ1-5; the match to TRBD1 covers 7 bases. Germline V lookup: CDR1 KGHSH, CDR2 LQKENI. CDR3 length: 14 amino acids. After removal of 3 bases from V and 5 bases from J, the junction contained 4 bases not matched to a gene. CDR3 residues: CASSPRQGDQPQHF. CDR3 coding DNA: TGTGCCAGCTCACCTCGACAGGGTGATCAGCCCCAGCATTTT.

CDR3 bases: TGTGCCAGCAGTGATCGCTCCAGGACCCCTTACGAGCAGTACTTC. Protein: CASSDRSRTPYEQYF. V is TRBV25-1 and J is TRBJ2-7; D is uncertain. The CDR3 has 15 residues. Germline CDR1 and CDR2: MGHDK and SYGVNS. Trimming took off 3 bases at V and 4 bases at J, with 16 bases between the two ends.

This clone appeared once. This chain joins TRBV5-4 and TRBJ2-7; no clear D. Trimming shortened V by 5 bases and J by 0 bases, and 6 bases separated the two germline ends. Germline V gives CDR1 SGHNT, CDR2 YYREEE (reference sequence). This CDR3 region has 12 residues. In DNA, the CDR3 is TGTGCCAGCAGTCCCGACTCCTACGAGCAGTACTTC. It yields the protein CASSPDSYEQYF.

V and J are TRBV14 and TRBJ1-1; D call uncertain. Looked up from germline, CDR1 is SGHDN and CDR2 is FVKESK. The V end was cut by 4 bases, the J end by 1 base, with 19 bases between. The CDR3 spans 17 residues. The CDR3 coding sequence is TGTGCCAGCAGCCCCCGCAACTCTAAGGCGGGGAACACTGAAGCTTTCTTT. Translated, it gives CASSPRNSKAGNTEAFF.

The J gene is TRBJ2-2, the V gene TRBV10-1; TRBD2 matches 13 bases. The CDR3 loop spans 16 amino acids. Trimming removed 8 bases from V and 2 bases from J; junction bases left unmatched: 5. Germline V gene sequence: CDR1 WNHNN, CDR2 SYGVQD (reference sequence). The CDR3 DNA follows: TGCGCCAGCCAACTAGCGGGAGGGCCAAACACCGGGGAGCTGTTTTTT. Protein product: CASQLAGGPNTGELFF.

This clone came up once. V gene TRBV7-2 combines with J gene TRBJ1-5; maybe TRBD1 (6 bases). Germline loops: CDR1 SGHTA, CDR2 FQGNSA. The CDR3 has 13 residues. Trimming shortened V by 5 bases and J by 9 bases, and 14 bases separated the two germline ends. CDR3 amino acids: CASSVHRAGPQHF. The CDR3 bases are TGTGCCAGCAGCGTACACAGGGCGGGGCCCCAGCATTTT.